These 27 T cell receptor beta chains share one sample of origin, sequenced in a study of CD8 T cells in ankylosing spondylitis. Study-level points and caveats: There was a TCR beta motif, made of roughly eight highly homologous variants, that appeared characteristic of ankylosing spondylitis blood.

TCRdb independently ran MiXCR on the 5' RACE reads; one entry per CDR3 protein. The sample holds about 540,000 distinct CDR3 sequences; about 13% are singletons and the top ten take about 6.8%. Antigen specificity for these receptors is unknown. Material for sequencing was blood, either unsorted or a sorted T cell fraction (not recorded which). Receptors originate from a male donor with ankylosing spondylitis.

The chain combines TRBV2 with TRBJ1-2; perhaps TRBD1 as D (5 bases). CDR1 is SNHLY and CDR2 is FYNNEI in the germline V gene. The V gene lost 0 bases and the J gene lost 4 bases, with 9 bases spanning the gap. The CDR3 totals 14 residues. CDR3 sequence reads: CASSEALGGYGYTF. DNA of the CDR3: TGTGCCAGCAGTGAAGCGTTGGGGGGCTATGGCTACACCTTC.

The rearrangement uses TRBV13 and TRBJ2-5; weak D call: TRBD2 (6 bases). Between the trimmed V and J ends, which lost 5 bases and 5 bases, there was a span of 18 bases. CDR3 length: 15 residues. Germline CDR1 reads PRHDT; CDR2 reads FYEKMQ (reference sequence). In nucleotides, the CDR3 is TGTGCCAGCAGCAACCTTTCTACTAGCTGGGAGACCCAGTACTTC. Translating gives CASSNLSTSWETQYF.

This clonotype showed up many times. The V call is TRBV2, the J call TRBJ2-1; 10 positions agree with TRBD2. The CDR3 is 14 residues long. V lost 6 bases, J lost 8 bases, and 7 bases stayed unmatched. Germline assignment: CDR1 SNHLY and CDR2 FYNNEI. CDR3 sequence: CASSKGLAAHEQFF. CDR3 DNA sequence: TGTGCCAGCAGCAAAGGACTAGCGGCACATGAGCAGTTCTTC. The full variable domain, its missing parts supplied by reference TRBV2 and TRBJ2-1, is EPEVTQTPSHQVTQMGQEVILRCVPISNHLYFYWYRQILGQKVEFLVSFYNNEISEKSEIFDDQFSVERPDGSNFTLKIRSTKLEDSAMYFCASSKGLAAHEQFFGPGTRLTVL.

This clonotype was detected ten times or more. This rearrangement joins TRBV12-3 or TRBV12-4 to TRBJ2-3; D remains ambiguous. CDR3 size: 15 residues. With 6 bases removed from V and 2 bases from J, the gap between germline ends came to 15 bases. The CDR3: CASSLLGLLTDTQYF. The DNA of the CDR3 is TGTGCCAGCAGCCTATTAGGCCTCCTCACAGATACGCAGTATTTT.

In its sample, this clonotype was seen a few times. J is TRBJ2-7 and V is TRBV28; D is perhaps TRBD1 (5 bases). The CDR3 is 14 amino acids. Germline CDR1 and CDR2: MDHEN and SYDVKM. V lost 2 bases, J lost 2 bases, and 10 bases lay in between. The CDR3 region has the DNA TGTGCCAGCAGTTTAAAGGGGCCAACCTACGAGCAGTACTTC. Translating gives CASSLKGPTYEQYF.

This clonotype was observed a handful of times. This rearrangement joins TRBV20-1 to TRBJ2-1, with 13 bases identical to TRBD2. CDR3 length: 14 residues. With 2 bases clipped from V and 9 bases from J, the junction kept 4 bases outside the gene matches. Germline CDR1 and CDR2: DFQATT and SNEGSKA (reference sequence). The DNA of the CDR3 is TGCAGTGCTAGAAGGACTAGCGGGAGAGTTGAGCAGTTCTTC. It yields the protein CSARRTSGRVEQFF.

The chain recombines TRBV9 with TRBJ2-5; D remains unclear. The germline CDR1 and CDR2 sequences are SGDLS and YYNGEE. This CDR3 has 13 residues. V lost 6 bases and J 7 bases, leaving 16 bases between the germline ends. The CDR3 DNA reads as TGTGCCAGCACCGCGGCAATATTGGGGACCCAGTACTTC. Residues: CASTAAILGTQYF. The full variable domain, rest sourced from reference TRBV9 and TRBJ2-5, is DSGVTQTPKHLITATGQRVTLRCSPRSGDLSVYWYQQSLDQGLQFLIQYYNGEERAKGNILERFSAQQFPDLHSELNLSSLELGDSALYFCASTAAILGTQYFGPGTRLLVL.

The gene calls are TRBV4-2 and TRBJ2-1; D is undetermined. The V end lost 1 base, the J end lost 6 bases, and 7 bases lay between the germline ends. The CDR3 length is 13 residues. CDR1 is LGHNA, CDR2 YNFKEQ, per germline. CDR3 sequence: CASSQVQFNEQFF. CDR3 sequence (DNA): TGTGCCAGCAGCCAAGTCCAGTTCAATGAGCAGTTCTTC.

This chain links TRBV19 with TRBJ1-5, with unresolved D. The germline V and J ends were trimmed by 3 bases and 4 bases, with 13 bases remaining between them. This CDR3 has 15 residues. CDR1 and CDR2 from the germline V gene are LNHDA and SQIVND (reference sequence). CDR3 protein: CASSITGAGNQPQHF. The CDR3 DNA follows: TGTGCCAGTAGTATCACGGGAGCGGGTAATCAGCCCCAGCATTTT.

The chain has TRBV7-2 and TRBJ2-1; 14 positions match TRBD2. Trimming took 0 bases from V and 2 from J; bases not matched to a gene: 6. The CDR3 covers 19 residues. Looked up from germline, CDR1 is SGHTA and CDR2 is FQGNSA. DNA for the CDR3: TGTGCCAGCAGCTTAGCGGGGACTAGCGGGAGAGCGCCCTACAATGAGCAGTTCTTC. Translating it yields CASSLAGTSGRAPYNEQFF.

This clonotype was picked up a small number of times. V is TRBV27 and J is TRBJ2-1; D gene unclear. The germline V gene encodes CDR1 MNHEY and CDR2 SMNVEV (reference sequence). The CDR3 is 15 amino acids. The V gene lost 0 bases and the J gene lost 11 bases, with 17 bases spanning the gap. The CDR3 spells CASSLSIRWGGKQFF. The DNA of the CDR3 is TGTGCCAGCAGTTTATCGATACGGTGGGGTGGGAAGCAGTTCTTC.

The chain recombines TRBV4-1 with TRBJ1-1; no reliable D call. Trimming cost V 2 bases and J 0 bases, with 16 bases left between them. Germline CDR1 MGHRA, CDR2 YSYEKL. This CDR3 is built from 17 residues. DNA of the CDR3: TGCGCCAGCAGCCAAACCGGCCTTAGCCTCATGAACACTGAAGCTTTCTTT. It is translated as CASSQTGLSLMNTEAFF.

The chain uses TRBV18 and TRBJ1-2; TRBD1 matches at 7 bases. Germline CDR1 is KGHSH and CDR2 is LQKENI. The CDR3 has 18 amino acids. V was clipped by 2 bases and J by 3 bases; unmatched bases: 15. CDR3: CASSPTRRQGGSDYGYTF. DNA of the CDR3: TGTGCCAGCTCACCAACCAGAAGGCAGGGGGGATCTGACTATGGCTACACCTTC.

This clonotype was seen at least ten times. The rearrangement uses TRBV7-9 and TRBJ2-1; no reliable D call. V was pared by 1 base and J by 4 bases, with 8 bases between. The germline CDR1 and CDR2 sequences are SEHNR and FQNEAQ (reference sequence). This CDR3 spans 14 amino acids. In nucleotides, the CDR3 is TGTGCCAGCAGCTTAGGAGGACGGTACAATGAGCAGTTCTTC. It codes for CASSLGGRYNEQFF.

This chain links TRBV27 with TRBJ2-1; 7 bases map to TRBD2. The CDR3 runs 15 residues. Trimming took 1 base from V and 7 from J; bases not matched to a gene: 7. CDR1 MNHEY and CDR2 SMNVEV come from the germline V gene (reference sequence). The CDR3 reads CASSLWKYGGNEQFF. CDR3 DNA sequence: TGTGCCAGCAGTTTATGGAAGTACGGGGGGAATGAGCAGTTCTTC.

The sample holds many counts of this clonotype. V gene TRBV21-1 combines with J gene TRBJ1-2; whether TRBD1, the table's D call, matches the DNA was not checked. TRBV21-1 is listed as a pseudogene. The CDR3 runs 15 residues. The CDR3 loop is CASSKDPGQGLGYTF. The CDR3 DNA follows: TGTGCCAGCAGCAAAGATCCCGGACAGGGGTTGGGCTACACCTTC.

This clonotype was counted only a few times. The chain combines TRBV5-1 with TRBJ2-7; the match to TRBD1 covers 7 bases. The germline gives CDR1 SGHRS, CDR2 YFSETQ. J was trimmed by 5 bases and V by 0 bases; bases with no gene match: 5. The CDR3 contains 14 residues. The CDR3 coding sequence is TGCGCCAGCAGCTTGGGACAGGGAGCGGACGAGCAGTACGTC. This encodes CASSLGQGADEQYV.

The table lists this clonotype with many counts. This chain connects TRBV7-6 to TRBJ2-1, with a weak D call TRBD1 (6 bases). The CDR3 consists of 14 residues. The V and J ends lost 4 bases and 5 bases respectively, with 12 bases between them. CDR1 and CDR2 from the germline V gene are SGHVS and FNYEAQ. The CDR3 loop is CASSSPRGNNEQFF. In DNA form, the CDR3 reads TGTGCCAGCAGCTCCCCAAGGGGGAACAATGAGCAGTTCTTC.

The gene calls are TRBV12-3 or TRBV12-4 and TRBJ1-4; D is unresolved. The CDR3 is made up of 14 amino acids. V was shortened by 0 bases and J by 11 bases, with 13 bases between the two germline ends. The chain's CDR3 is CASSLALRPGKLFF. The CDR3 DNA sequence: TGTGCCAGCAGTTTAGCGCTCAGGCCGGGGAAACTGTTTTTT.

This clonotype occurred once. The chain recombines TRBV6-5 with TRBJ1-1; tentatively, D is TRBD1 (5 bases). Trimming shortened V by 2 bases and J by 4 bases, and 17 bases separated the two germline ends. This CDR3 has 16 amino acids. From germline, CDR1 is MNHEY and CDR2 SVGAGI. CDR3 bases: TGTGCCAGCAGTTACGACGACAGCCGGGTCGTCACTGAAGCTTTCTTT. It is translated as CASSYDDSRVVTEAFF.

The rearrangement links TRBV12-3 or TRBV12-4 to TRBJ2-7, with 8 bases identical to TRBD1. There are 14 residues in the CDR3. J gave up 5 bases and V 6 bases, and 9 bases lay outside the gene matches. The CDR3 DNA follows: TGTGCCAGCAGGACGACAGGGGCCTCTCACGAGCAGTACTTC. Amino acid sequence: CASRTTGASHEQYF.

This clonotype has just a few counts. The V and J genes are TRBV18 and TRBJ2-5; tentative D call: TRBD1 (5 bases). The germline V and J ends were trimmed by 3 bases and 2 bases, with 10 bases remaining between them. This CDR3 spans 14 amino acids. Germline V CDR1 and CDR2: KGHSH, LQKENI. As DNA, the CDR3 is TGTGCCAGCTCACCGACAGAATTACAAGAGACCCAGTACTTC. Its translation is CASSPTELQETQYF.

CDR3 amino acids: CSARRADRALETQYF. The CDR3 coding sequence is TGCAGTGCTAGGAGGGCGGACAGGGCGCTAGAGACCCAGTACTTC. The rearrangement links TRBV20-1 to TRBJ2-5; 8 bases agree with TRBD1. The CDR3 runs 15 residues. V trimming: 3 bases; J trimming: 4 bases; junction bases outside the gene matches: 10. The V gene's germline CDR1 is DFQATT and CDR2 SNEGSKA (reference sequence).

The table lists this clonotype with a few counts. The chain links TRBV28 to TRBJ2-1; 8 positions match TRBD2. This CDR3 spans 15 amino acids. The germline V gene has CDR1 MDHEN and CDR2 SYDVKM. Trimming removed 2 bases from V and 7 bases from J; junction bases left unmatched: 7. The CDR3 protein is CASSLGSAGANEQFF. Here the CDR3 DNA reads TGTGCCAGCAGTTTAGGGTCAGCGGGAGCGAATGAGCAGTTCTTC.

A few counts support this clonotype. Sequence at one end of the junction differs from germline and may be a read error. The V call is TRBV20-1, the J call TRBJ1-1, with a weak D call TRBD1 (6 bases). Germline values: CDR1 DFQATT, CDR2 SNEGSKA (reference sequence). CDR3 length: 13 amino acids. The CDR3 region is CSSRAGARTEAFF. CDR3 sequence (DNA): TGCAGTTCTAGGGCGGGGGCGAGGACTGAAGCTTTCTTT.

This clonotype was detected only a few times. V gene TRBV10-3 combines with J gene TRBJ2-1; unclear D gene. Between the trimmed V and J ends, which lost 4 bases and 9 bases, there was a span of 10 bases. This CDR3 has 12 amino acids. Looked up from germline, CDR1 is ENHRY and CDR2 is SYGVKD. The CDR3 DNA reads TGTGCCATCAGTGTGCCCGGTTTTGAGCAGTTCTTC. It encodes CAISVPGFEQFF.

This clonotype was found once. The CDR3 spells CSARSGLADNEQFF. The CDR3 bases are TGCAGTGCTAGATCGGGACTAGCGGACAATGAGCAGTTCTTC. The rearrangement uses TRBV20-1 and TRBJ2-1; 11 bases fit TRBD2. The CDR3 runs 14 residues. Germline CDR1 is DFQATT and CDR2 is SNEGSKA (reference sequence). The ends lost 2 bases at V and 5 bases at J; junction bases unmatched: 2.